A single sample gave rise to the 5 T cell receptor beta chains below, sequenced in a study of cytomegalovirus exposure and HLA in healthy donors. The PCR made use of 60 Vbeta and 13 Jbeta primers. Method: immunoSEQ multiplex PCR; TCRdb's copy keeps in-frame clones and lacks some. Among about 120,000 clones listed, around four fifths were seen once. Specimen: PBMCs. The source is a man in his forties in good health and CMV-seronegative.

The chain uses TRBV7-2 and TRBJ2-5, with D possibly TRBD1 on 6 matching bases. V lost 1 base and J 6 bases, leaving 9 bases between the germline ends. Germline V gives CDR1 SGHTA, CDR2 FQGNSA. The CDR3 totals 13 residues. This CDR3 is CASSLGQGKTQYF. The DNA for the CDR3 is TGTGCCAGCAGCTTAGGCCAGGGGAAGACCCAGTACTTC.

The chain couples TRBV2 to TRBJ1-2; 8 bases agree with TRBD1. Germline V gene sequence: CDR1 SNHLY, CDR2 FYNNEI. The J segment lost 0 bases and the V segment lost 4 bases, leaving 16 bases of the junction unmatched. The CDR3 has 19 residues. Here the CDR3 reads CASSVLETGDFLPNYGYTF. In DNA, the CDR3 is TGTGCCAGCAGTGTTCTAGAGACAGGGGACTTTCTTCCTAACTATGGCTACACCTTC.

This CDR3 reads CASSSPQGGSQPQHF. Written as DNA, the CDR3 is TGTGCCAGCAGTTCCCCCCAAGGGGGCAGCCAGCCCCAGCATTTT. This chain joins TRBV28 and TRBJ1-5, with 7 bases identical to TRBD1. The CDR3 spans 15 residues. The junction had 10 bases not matched to a gene; V was cut back by 4 bases and J by 7 bases. CDR1 MDHEN and CDR2 SYDVKM come from the germline V gene.

The rearrangement links TRBV10-3 to TRBJ2-7; 8 positions agree with TRBD1. The CDR3 has 13 amino acids. V shed 4 bases and J 5 bases; nucleotides not matched to a gene: 4. Per germline, CDR1 ENHRY and CDR2 SYGVKD. CDR3 sequence reads: CAISAGQGNEQYF. The DNA for the CDR3 is TGTGCCATCAGTGCAGGACAGGGAAACGAGCAGTACTTC.

The chain is built from TRBV28 and TRBJ2-3; D not certain. The germline gives CDR1 MDHEN, CDR2 SYDVKM. The CDR3 loop spans 12 amino acids. Trimming shortened V by 5 bases and J by 2 bases, and 5 bases separated the two germline ends. The CDR3 DNA follows: TGTGCCAGCAGTACAGACACAGATACGCAGTATTTT. It is translated as CASSTDTDTQYF. Full variable domain (remainder filled in from reference TRBV28 and TRBJ2-3): DVKVTQSSRYLVKRTGEKVFLECVQDMDHENMFWYRQDPGLGLRLIYFSYDVKMKEKGDIPEGYSVSREKKERFSLILESASTNQTSMYLCASSTDTDTQYFGPGTRLTVL.